A selection of T cell receptor beta chains follows, all from one sample in a study of T cell clusters in autoimmune cytopenias. After re-calling the multiplex PCR reads, TCRdb lists one entry per CDR3 protein, DNA absent. Found here are 9,500 to 12,000 distinct CDR3 sequences; the top ten clones hold about 30%. The same sample was also used in a study of T cell repertoires in aging, cancer and after chemotherapy.

The sequencing sample was made of peripheral blood. The receptors shown here come from a human donor in good health. Both conserved end residues are part of each CDR3. Part of the rows lack a size; the others show once, few, many or a class for expanded clones.

v_call	clone_size	j_call	cdr3_aa
TRBV19	-	TRBJ2-1	CASSPMWGARNDEQFF
TRBV6-6	-	TRBJ1-2	CASSYTYGYTF
TRBV29-1	-	TRBJ1-1	CSVEDSTGGSEAFF
TRBV11-1	medium-sized	TRBJ2-1	CASSLGQHNEQFF
TRBV6-1	-	TRBJ2-7	CASTLPTPYEQYF
TRBV18	-	TRBJ2-6	CASSPRGTDVGANVLTF
TRBV30	-	TRBJ2-3	CAWSNRGPNTQYF
TRBV15	-	TRBJ2-1	CATSRATGEWGSEQFF
TRBV19	-	TRBJ1-5	CASTATGRLDQPQHF
TRBV6-4	-	TRBJ2-7	CASSPGLTYEQYF
TRBV30	-	TRBJ1-5	CAWSRRGFNSNQPQHF
TRBV18	-	TRBJ2-3	CASSPNQGGTDTQYF
TRBV27	-	TRBJ1-2	CASSGRPNYGYTF
TRBV19	-	TRBJ2-1	CASSVLAGDVNEQFF
TRBV29-1	-	TRBJ2-1	CSVRRSELEQFF
TRBV27	-	TRBJ2-1	CASAGDRSPRFF
TRBV19	-	TRBJ2-3	CASSRPQRTSTDTQYF
TRBV19	-	TRBJ2-4	CASSHRGLGGKNIQYF
TRBV6-4	-	TRBJ2-2	CASSDSHETGELFF
TRBV18	-	TRBJ1-1	CASSPPETRTEAFF
TRBV19	-	TRBJ2-2	CASSPRLSGGPNTGELFF
TRBV6-5	-	TRBJ1-5	CASSSYFGQPQHF
TRBV29-1	medium-sized	TRBJ2-3	CSVRQTADTQYF
TRBV7-6	-	TRBJ1-2	CASSLAAGNGYTF
TRBV19	-	TRBJ2-6	CASSPWDRGRVERSGANVLTF
TRBV15	-	TRBJ2-3	CATSRGGAGGGTDTQYF
TRBV29-1	-	TRBJ1-1	CSVVRRGAITEAFF
TRBV6-5	medium-sized	TRBJ2-4	CASSYSIGAGGNIQYF
TRBV18	-	TRBJ1-2	CASSPDAFTFYGYTF
TRBV19	-	TRBJ2-7	CASSMGGTVAYEQYF
TRBV30	-	TRBJ1-5	CASSIGAGPGGNQPQHF
TRBV27	-	TRBJ2-7	CASSIMEGKTRPYEQYF
TRBV30	-	TRBJ1-3	CAWRGTRDRESYSGNTIYF
TRBV12-3/TRBV12-4	-	TRBJ1-5	CASRTGEGQPQHF
TRBV7-9	-	TRBJ2-5	CAIPEGARWETQYF
TRBV15	-	TRBJ2-7	CATRAGGGSGEQYF
TRBV19	-	TRBJ1-1	CASRDRANTEAFF
TRBV27	-	TRBJ1-1	CASRDRPYTEAFF
TRBV29-1	-	TRBJ1-6	CSVRTGSNSPLHF
TRBV6-2/TRBV6-3	large	TRBJ2-1	CASSYPDEQFF
TRBV19	-	TRBJ2-1	CASSIPLTSLIEQFF